This T cell receptor (beta chain) was captured in a study of T-cell reconstitution after alpha-beta-depleted transplantation in children. As concerns this clonotype: Its cognate antigen is unknown.

Study-level findings and limits: Several patients had high TCRbeta diversity at day 60; it came from surviving recipient T cells and thymic progenitors. The study reportedly traced alpha-beta T cells about two months after transplant to several hundred expanded graft clones. Most T-cell counts and diversity one year after the transplant came from T cells that were newly produced.

V was pared by 3 bases and J by 4 bases, with 16 bases between. CDR3 length: 15 amino acids. Germline loops: CDR1 SGHNT, CDR2 YYREEE (reference sequence). TCRbeta library construction was performed incorporating unique molecular identifiers. TCRdb reprocessed the PCR reads via MiXCR and lists one record per CDR3 protein. Of fewer than 550,000 distinct CDR3 sequences in the sample, about 11% were seen once. This specimen was PBMCs, taken before TCRalphabeta/CD19-depleted stem cell transplant. The chain couples TRBV5-4 to TRBJ2-5; D possibly uses TRBD1 or TRBD2 (5 bases each). This receptor was taken from a child aged 2-9 years with inherited bone marrow failure, due to receive a stem cell transplant. This chain's CDR3 is CASSSAQGSGETQYF. As DNA, the CDR3 is TGTGCCAGCAGCTCCGCCCAGGGCAGCGGAGAGACCCAGTACTTC.